The 16 T cell receptor beta chains reported below all come from one sample, sequenced in a study of radiation and T cells in renal cell carcinoma (dated by TCRdb to the early 2020s). Preparation of the library involved the immunoSEQ multiplex PCR assay. TCRdb took this table from immuneACCESS and kept in-frame rearrangements with V and J called. Such tables lack part of the clones; where checked against another copy, unresolved V genes explain under half of the gap, and the rest is unexplained. This sample comprises over 120,000 clones, approximately 90% of them detected only once. The ten largest account for approximately 12% of the sample. In the paper's terms, the time point label means: baseline pretreatment blood. In light of the paper, this sample's treatment or condition label describes: 15 Gy SBRT to primary tumor, nephrectomy 4 weeks later. The sequencing here drew on blood, taken from a patient whose treatment included radiotherapy and nephrectomy. The receptors derive from a woman aged 45-65 years with renal cell carcinoma.

The V and J genes are TRBV6-5 and TRBJ1-1; 9 positions agree with TRBD1. CDR1 and CDR2 from the germline V gene are MNHEY and SVGAGI. This CDR3 comprises 16 residues. The ends lost 4 bases at V and 1 base at J; junction bases unmatched: 7. The CDR3 region is CASSSYGTGWNTEAFF. DNA of the CDR3: TGTGCCAGCAGTTCGTACGGGACAGGGTGGAACACTGAAGCTTTCTTT.

This clone was picked up a small number of times. This chain links TRBV19 with TRBJ1-1; a possible D gene is TRBD1 (6 bases). This CDR3 comprises 16 residues. Germline V CDR1 and CDR2: LNHDA, SQIVND (reference sequence). Between the trimmed V and J ends, which lost 5 bases and 2 bases, there was a span of 18 bases. CDR3 sequence reads: CASSSLRGGGNTEAFF. The DNA for the CDR3 is TGTGCCAGTAGTTCCCTCCGGGGGGGCGGAAACACTGAAGCTTTCTTT.

Regarding this clone: One junction end disagrees with the germline gene, perhaps due to a read error. V and J are TRBV15 and TRBJ2-1; D remains ambiguous. CDR3 length equals 14 residues. Germline-derived CDR1 and CDR2 are LNHNV and YYDKDF (reference sequence). The CDR3 nucleotides are TGTGCCACCAGCAGAGATCGCTCCAACAATGAGCAGTTCTTC. This translates into CATSRDRSNNEQFF.

This sequence joins TRBV5-1 and TRBJ1-1; D perhaps matches TRBD1 (5 bases). The CDR3 sequence is 14 residues long. V lost 4 bases, J lost 2 bases, and 12 bases lay in between. Germline assignment: CDR1 SGHRS and CDR2 YFSETQ. CDR3 DNA: TGCGCCAGCAGCCCCGGACACCTTAACACTGAAGCTTTCTTT. Translated: CASSPGHLNTEAFF.

This chain joins TRBV7-9 and TRBJ2-5; D gene uncertain. Germline CDR1 reads SEHNR; CDR2 reads FQNEAQ (reference sequence). V was clipped by 0 bases and J by 2 bases, with 7 bases between them. This CDR3 region has 14 residues. CDR3 bases: TGTGCCAGCAGCTTAGCGATAGGACAAGAGACCCAGTACTTC. It is translated as CASSLAIGQETQYF.

As for this clone: The same CDR3 arises from other DNA sequences in this sample as well. This chain connects TRBV7-9 to TRBJ2-7; D may correspond to TRBD1 or TRBD2 (5 bases each). The CDR3 spans 14 residues. Trimming left V 5 bases short and J 6 bases short, with 17 bases between. Per germline, CDR1 SEHNR and CDR2 FQNEAQ (reference sequence). The CDR3 spells CASSPLGGRAEQYF. For the CDR3, the DNA is TGTGCCAGCAGCCCGCTTGGGGGTCGAGCCGAGCAGTACTTC.

The chain links TRBV7-9 to TRBJ1-1, with D possibly matching TRBD1 (5 bases). V was cut by 1 base and J by 10 bases, with 10 bases left in between. Germline V CDR1 and CDR2: SEHNR, FQNEAQ (reference sequence). The length of the CDR3 is 12 residues. The CDR3 spells CASSLVGRGAFF. In nucleotides, the CDR3 is TGTGCCAGCAGCTTAGTGGGGAGGGGAGCTTTCTTT.

The chain joins TRBV7-2 to TRBJ2-1; D is unresolved. V shed 6 bases and J shed 6 bases, with 9 bases lying between them. The CDR3 totals 12 residues. Germline V gives CDR1 SGHTA, CDR2 FQGNSA. The CDR3 region has the DNA TGTGCCAGCAGTACTATACCCAATGAGCAGTTCTTC. The encoded protein is CASSTIPNEQFF.

The chain carries TRBV5-1 and TRBJ1-1; the D gene is possibly TRBD1 (6 bases). The CDR3 is 14 amino acids. Germline V lookup: CDR1 SGHRS, CDR2 YFSETQ. Trimming removed 4 bases at V and 7 bases at J, with 17 bases between. Here the CDR3 DNA reads TGCGCCAGCAGCCGGACGGCAGGGGCTGGTGAAGCTTTCTTT. This codes for CASSRTAGAGEAFF.

The genes are TRBV2 and TRBJ1-1; D gene unclear. The V gene's germline CDR1 is SNHLY and CDR2 FYNNEI. Trimming cost V 5 bases and J 7 bases, with 17 bases left between them. The CDR3 has 14 amino acids. CDR3 DNA: TGTGCCAGCAGTCCCCCCGTTAGGGTCGGTGAAGCTTTCTTT. Amino acid sequence: CASSPPVRVGEAFF.

Here the CDR3 DNA reads TGTGCCAGCAGCCTCCGACCTAGACAGGCTAGCACAGATACGCAGTATTTT. Translating gives CASSLRPRQASTDTQYF. The J gene is TRBJ2-3, the V gene TRBV13; a possible D gene is TRBD1 (6 bases). The CDR3 is made up of 17 amino acids. V was pared by 5 bases and J by 0 bases, with 18 bases between. The germline CDR1 and CDR2 sequences are PRHDT and FYEKMQ (reference sequence).

V usage is TRBV6-5 and J usage is TRBJ1-1, with D unresolved. The CDR3 is 14 residues long. Trimming took 2 bases from V and 0 from J, leaving 7 bases between them. The germline V gene has CDR1 MNHEY and CDR2 SVGAGI. The CDR3, as DNA: TGTGCCAGCAGTTACGGCAGATTGAACACTGAAGCTTTCTTT. Amino acids: CASSYGRLNTEAFF.

The V call is TRBV5-1, the J call TRBJ2-1; 8 bases match TRBD2. The V gene end was trimmed by 9 bases and the J gene end by 4 bases; junction bases not matched to a gene: 12. From germline, CDR1 is SGHRS and CDR2 YFSETQ. The CDR3 sequence is 15 residues long. Here the CDR3 DNA reads TGCGCCACCGCCCTCGCGGGGGGCCGTTACAATGAGCAGTTCTTC. This encodes CATALAGGRYNEQFF.

The chain recombines TRBV5-1 with TRBJ2-7; no reliable D call. Germline CDR1 SGHRS, CDR2 YFSETQ. The ends were cut back, 5 bases at V and 1 base at J, with 10 bases in the middle. The CDR3 covers 13 residues. The CDR3 nucleotides are TGCGCCAGCAGTGGGATTGGGTCCTACGAGCAGTACTTC. Its protein is CASSGIGSYEQYF. The complete variable domain, with remaining parts taken from reference TRBV5-1 and TRBJ2-7, reads KAGVTQTPRYLIKTRGQQVTLSCSPISGHRSVSWYQQTPGQGLQFLFEYFSETQRNKGNFPGRFSGRQFSNSRSEMNVSTLELGDSALYLCASSGIGSYEQYFGPGTRLTVT.

The V gene is TRBV5-1, the J gene TRBJ2-3; D gene ambiguous. The CDR3 extends over 14 amino acids. V lost 2 bases and J 2 bases, leaving 9 bases between the germline ends. The germline gives CDR1 SGHRS, CDR2 YFSETQ. CDR3 coding DNA: TGCGCCAGCAGCTTCGCGCAAGACACAGATACGCAGTATTTT. It encodes CASSFAQDTDTQYF.

This clone was picked up a small number of times. The V and J genes are TRBV6-1 and TRBJ1-6; D not certain. The CDR3 is made up of 12 amino acids. Trimming stripped 6 bases from V and 7 bases from J, with 7 bases between. CDR1 and CDR2 from the germline V gene are MNHNS and SASEGT. The CDR3 loop reads CASRLWNSPLHF. Here the CDR3 DNA reads TGTGCCAGCAGGCTATGGAATTCACCCCTCCACTTT.